This T cell receptor beta chain was sequenced during a study of cytomegalovirus exposure and HLA in healthy donors. Study outcomes and limitations: Roughly uniform depth of sequencing across donors was assumed in presence/absence analyses. Analysis was carried out at a later point, and it linked a missense DCLRE1C variant to TCR beta V- and J-gene trimming. The records held CMV serostatus as the only immune exposure information.

A multiplex PCR was run with 60 Vbeta primers and 13 Jbeta primers. Source study methods: A later analysis counted approximately 80 million unique TCR beta chains, roughly 11 million shared. Repertoires were generated with immunoSEQ multiplex PCR, while TCRdb's copy carries only in-frame clones and drops some. V, J and clone size are taken as reported in that table, and D and trimming were inferred from the DNA itself. Of about 200,000 clones listed, around 79% are singletons. On this clone itself: What it binds is unknown.

Germline trimming cut 7 bases from V and 6 bases from J; bases unmatched to any gene: 10. The CDR3 consists of 14 residues. Germline CDR1 reads MNHEY; CDR2 reads SMNVEV (reference sequence). This chain connects TRBV27 to TRBJ2-7, with 9 bases identical to TRBD2. The sequence came from a male donor in good health and CMV-seropositive. The source material was PBMCs. In DNA, the CDR3 is TGTGCCAGCAAAAATAGCGGGAGTCCTGCCGAGCAGTACTTC. Translation gives CASKNSGSPAEQYF.